The 4 T cell receptor beta chains presented below share a single source sample, sequenced in a study of blood T cell repertoires in COVID-19. The assay was immunoSEQ multiplex PCR, and TCRdb's table has in-frame clones only and misses some. The sample holds 180,000 or so clones; more than 85% are singletons and the top ten take less than 3.5%. The source material was peripheral blood. The receptors stem from a woman in her thirties with active or convalescent COVID-19.

This rearrangement joins TRBV3-1 (or the pseudogene TRBV3-2) to TRBJ2-3, with a possible D match to TRBD1 (6 bases). V was cut by 1 base and J by 5 bases, with 22 bases left in between. Germline V lookup: CDR1 LGHDT, CDR2 YNNKEL (reference sequence). CDR3 length: 18 amino acids. CDR3 loop: CASSQAPRGTSWVDTQYF. CDR3 in DNA: TGTGCCAGCAGCCAAGCGCCTAGGGGGACGAGTTGGGTAGATACGCAGTATTTT.

The chain couples TRBV2 to TRBJ1-5; D might be TRBD1 (6 bases). Germline V gene lookup returns CDR1 SNHLY and CDR2 FYNNEI. This CDR3 is built from 14 residues. V lost 2 bases to trimming and J lost 5 bases, with 10 bases between them. This CDR3 is CASSEWPGDQPQHF. CDR3 DNA: TGTGCCAGCAGTGAATGGCCAGGGGATCAGCCCCAGCATTTT.

The chain carries TRBV19 and TRBJ2-7; D gene uncertain. Trimming left V 1 base short and J 5 bases short, with 15 bases between. Germline V gives CDR1 LNHDA, CDR2 SQIVND (reference sequence). This CDR3 is 15 amino acids long. CDR3 loop: CASSIGNRGYDEQYF. The CDR3 DNA sequence: TGTGCCAGTAGTATAGGAAACCGAGGTTACGACGAGCAGTACTTC.

This rearrangement joins TRBV5-1 to TRBJ2-4; TRBD1 matches 8 bases. CDR1 is SGHRS, CDR2 YFSETQ, per germline. J lost 11 bases, V lost 4 bases, and 14 bases had no gene match. There are 15 residues in the CDR3. CDR3 sequence reads: CASSRTGGAKLVQYF. The CDR3 nucleotides are TGCGCCAGCAGCCGTACAGGGGGAGCAAAACTGGTTCAGTACTTC.